Listed below are T cell receptor beta chains from one sample, sequenced in a study of T cells in narcolepsy. Assay: immunoSEQ multiplex PCR; the TCRdb copy retains only in-frame clones and omits some. The sample shows about 22,000 clones, 81% of them seen only once. What was sequenced was memory (CD45RA-) CD4+ T cells from blood. The origin of the receptors is a human donor in good health. Each CDR3 is given without its conserved first and last residue. Fields, in order: V gene, J gene, CDR3 protein.

TRBV5-1,TRBJ1-6,ASSFGTANNSPLH
TRBV6-6,TRBJ2-7,ASSYSHSQGGITY
TRBV10-1,TRBJ1-1,ASSLSGLGTEAF
TRBV7-8,NA,ASSLLESYEQY
TRBV7-2,TRBJ2-7,ASSLGRPGQISYEQY
TRBV19,TRBJ1-2,ASSSPGAYGYT
TRBV6-5,TRBJ1-4,ASSDGQGSNEKLF
TRBV21-1,TRBJ1-5,ASSKRAGQNNQPQH
TRBV11-2,TRBJ2-2,ASSPTLINTGELF
TRBV5-1,TRBJ2-5,ASTWTGQETQY
TRBV7-3,TRBJ1-1,ASSLTGGTEAF
TRBV5-8,TRBJ1-2,ASSLRPQGNYGYT
TRBV5-1,TRBJ2-5,ASSLAGAGMGKTQY
TRBV14,TRBJ1-1,ASSQLGMNTEAF
TRBV5-3,TRBJ2-1,ASSYDSDHNEQF
TRBV23-1,TRBJ1-4,ASSPGQKSRLF
TRBV2,TRBJ2-3,ASSVETSLNTQY
TRBV18,TRBJ1-6,ASSPLQGHNSPLH
TRBV7-2,TRBJ2-5,ASSLWSGETQY
TRBV6-1,TRBJ2-7,ASSPDRAYEQY
TRBV29-1,TRBJ1-2,SVEESRGVGYT
TRBV19,TRBJ2-7,ASSIQRDFEQY
TRBV19,TRBJ1-2,ASSTQGGGYT
TRBV7-9,TRBJ1-2,ASSLTGTNYGYT
TRBV5-5,TRBJ1-2,ASSFRATDGYT
TRBV6-5,TRBJ1-1,ASSYVRGELNTEAF
TRBV5-1,TRBJ1-3,ASSLGPGEGNTIY
TRBV2,TRBJ2-3,ASSEEITDTQY
TRBV6-1,TRBJ1-2,ASSEAFGDYGYT
TRBV4-3,TRBJ2-7,ASSQVISGRSYEQY
TRBV7-2,TRBJ1-2,ASSRTMGTAVYGYT
TRBV2,TRBJ1-2,ASSEARGNYGYT
TRBV7-2,TRBJ2-7,ASSPSGGVSYEQY
TRBV11-3,TRBJ1-2,ASSLDWDRANYGYT
TRBV18,TRBJ2-1,ASSPSIAGGRHNEQF
TRBV4-3,TRBJ2-3,ASSQGASGGAWIGTDTQY
TRBV18,TRBJ2-5,ASSPLAGGPMETQY
TRBV14,TRBJ2-2,ASSPTGSGTGELF
TRBV5-8,TRBJ1-4,ASSVLGGVEKLF
TRBV27,TRBJ1-6,ASSLGTGGIRLH
TRBV4-1,TRBJ2-5,ASSLGLAGSETQY
TRBV11-2,TRBJ2-3,ASRQGWSVGDTQY